The rows below give T cell receptor beta chains drawn from one sample of a study of blood T cell repertoires in COVID-19. The protocol was immunoSEQ multiplex PCR, while the TCRdb copy is restricted to in-frame clones and leaves out a portion. The sample has 200,000 to 250,000 clones; 65% to 90% are singletons. Sequencing was performed on peripheral blood. The receptors shown here come from a woman aged 70-85 years with COVID-19, enrolled during active disease. Each CDR3 is given with its conserved first and last residue. A D gene is named only where the DNA matches it firmly. Clone sizes are given selectively: once, few, many, or a class where the clone is expanded.

D,J,V,size,length,CDR3,DNA
TRBD1,TRBJ2-7,TRBV5-8,few,12,CASSRRGYEQYF,TGTGCCAGCAGCCGCAGGGGGTACGAGCAGTACTTC
TRBD1,TRBJ1-2,TRBV7-2,-,16,CASSPGQGARNYGYTF,TGTGCCAGCAGCCCCGGACAGGGGGCACGTAACTATGGCTACACCTTC
TRBD1,TRBJ1-6,TRBV20-1,few,16,CSASRTGSAYNSPLHF,TGCAGTGCTAGTCGGACAGGGAGCGCCTATAATTCACCCCTCCACTTT
-,TRBJ1-2,TRBV6-2/TRBV6-3,-,16,CASSLPLDSYNYGYTF,TGTGCCAGCAGCCTGCCACTTGACAGTTATAACTATGGCTACACCTTC
-,TRBJ2-7,TRBV6-2/TRBV6-3,-,17,CASSRLDNRQASYEQYF,TGTGCCAGCAGCCGACTGGACAACCGGCAGGCCTCCTACGAGCAGTACTTC
-,TRBJ2-5,TRBV24-1,-,13,CATEGADRETQYF,TGTGCCACGGAAGGGGCCGATCGGGAGACCCAGTACTTC
TRBD1,TRBJ1-1,TRBV18,-,15,CASSPTGGGNTEAFF,TGTGCCAGCTCACCGACAGGGGGCGGCAACACTGAAGCTTTCTTT
-,TRBJ1-2,TRBV5-6,-,16,CASSLDGGSRGYGYTF,TGTGCCAGCAGCTTGGACGGCGGCTCCCGCGGGTATGGCTACACCTTC
-,TRBJ1-1,TRBV6-1,once,14,CASSEEGSWTEAFF,TGTGCCAGCAGTGAAGAGGGGTCTTGGACTGAAGCTTTCTTT
TRBD1,TRBJ2-1,TRBV5-1,-,14,CASSPGQGSNEQFF,TGCGCCAGCAGCCCCGGACAGGGGAGCAATGAGCAGTTCTTC
-,TRBJ1-1,TRBV5-4,-,14,CASSLIGVRTEAFF,TGTGCCAGCAGCTTGATAGGGGTTCGGACTGAAGCTTTCTTT
-,TRBJ2-3,TRBV6-4,-,15,CASSKEFGSTDTQYF,TGTGCCAGCAGTAAGGAGTTTGGGAGCACAGATACGCAGTATTTT
-,TRBJ1-1,TRBV18,once,13,CASSPQGNTEAFF,TGTGCCAGCTCACCACAGGGGAATACTGAAGCTTTCTTT
TRBD2,TRBJ2-1,TRBV7-9,once,15,CASSLLAGGPFEQFF,TGTGCCAGCAGCTTACTAGCGGGGGGGCCATTTGAGCAGTTCTTC
-,TRBJ2-7,TRBV10-2,-,15,CASSEVGGRLREQYF,TGCGCCAGCAGTGAGGTGGGGGGGCGCCTACGGGAGCAGTACTTC
-,TRBJ1-4,TRBV5-1,-,15,CASSLSLSTNEKLFF,TGCGCCAGCAGCTTGTCGTTATCAACTAATGAAAAACTGTTTTTT
-,TRBJ1-2,TRBV15,-,16,CATSRDQRGTNYGYTF,TGTGCCACCAGCAGAGATCAACGGGGTACTAACTATGGCTACACCTTC
-,TRBJ2-7,TRBV6-5,-,13,CASSYLGQGEQYF,TGTGCCAGCAGTTACTTGGGGCAGGGGGAGCAGTACTTC
TRBD2,TRBJ2-1,TRBV12-5,-,14,CASGRGTSGSEQFF,TGTGCTAGTGGCAGAGGGACTAGCGGGAGCGAGCAGTTCTTC
TRBD2,TRBJ2-1,TRBV9,-,16,CASSVVSGKSYNEQFF,TGTGCCAGCAGCGTAGTCAGCGGGAAATCCTACAATGAGCAGTTCTTC
TRBD2,TRBJ2-1,TRBV4-2,-,16,CASSQDGLANSDEQFF,TGTGCCAGCAGCCAAGACGGACTAGCGAATTCGGATGAGCAGTTCTTC
-,TRBJ1-1,TRBV7-8,-,13,CASSLGQNTEAFF,TGTGCCAGCAGCTTAGGTCAGAACACTGAAGCTTTCTTT
-,TRBJ1-2,TRBV19,-,16,CASSPRTEQTNYGYTF,TGTGCCAGTAGTCCACGGACAGAACAGACTAACTATGGCTACACCTTC
-,TRBJ1-3,TRBV12-3/TRBV12-4,-,13,CASSFGIGNTIYF,TGTGCCAGCAGTTTTGGCATTGGAAACACCATATATTTT
-,TRBJ1-6,TRBV12-3/TRBV12-4,-,13,CASTLGGRSPLHF,TGTGCCAGCACCCTCGGGGGGCGTTCACCCCTCCACTTT
-,TRBJ1-1,TRBV27,few,14,CASSLLGGLTEAFF,TGTGCCAGCAGTTTATTGGGGGGGCTAACTGAAGCTTTCTTT
-,TRBJ1-1,TRBV7-9,once,14,CASSLVGRTEEAFF,TGTGCCAGCAGCTTAGTAGGGCGGACAGAAGAAGCTTTCTTT
-,TRBJ1-5,TRBV7-2,-,16,CASSLVVNRGNQPQHF,TGTGCCAGCAGCTTAGTCGTCAACAGGGGCAATCAGCCCCAGCATTTT
-,TRBJ2-7,TRBV18,-,12,CASSPQENEQYF,TGTGCCAGCTCACCCCAGGAAAACGAGCAGTACTTC
-,TRBJ2-7,TRBV6-5,-,13,CASSPPQRSEQYF,TGTGCCAGCAGCCCCCCCCAGCGAAGCGAGCAGTACTTC
-,TRBJ2-2,TRBV7-7,-,16,CASSLGQFANTGELFF,TGTGCTAGCAGCTTAGGACAGTTCGCGAACACCGGGGAGCTGTTTTTT
TRBD1,TRBJ1-4,TRBV4-3,-,16,CASSPDDRATNEKLFF,TGCGCCAGCAGCCCAGACGACAGGGCTACTAATGAAAAACTGTTTTTT
TRBD1,TRBJ1-2,TRBV9,-,16,CASSVGGGQGNYGYTF,TGTGCCAGCAGCGTAGGGGGAGGACAGGGGAACTATGGCTACACCTTC
TRBD2,TRBJ2-3,TRBV4-3,-,16,CASSQKLAGATDTQYF,TGCGCCAGCAGCCAGAAACTAGCGGGAGCTACAGATACGCAGTATTTT
TRBD1,TRBJ1-2,TRBV19,-,13,CASTSGTGGGYTF,TGTGCCAGTACTTCCGGGACAGGGGGCGGCTACACCTTC
-,TRBJ2-7,TRBV18,-,14,CASSPGQLNYEQYF,TGTGCCAGCTCACCAGGACAGCTTAACTACGAGCAGTACTTC
TRBD1,TRBJ1-6,TRBV7-8,-,14,CASSKDRDYSPLHF,TGTGCCAGCAGCAAGGACAGGGATTATTCACCCCTCCACTTT
-,TRBJ1-1,TRBV7-3,once,11,CATLGLAEAFF,TGTGCCACCCTCGGACTGGCAGAAGCTTTCTTT
-,TRBJ1-6,TRBV7-9,-,15,CASTRAWGGYSPLHF,TGTGCCAGCACCCGTGCGTGGGGGGGCTATTCACCCCTCCACTTT
TRBD1,TRBJ1-4,TRBV27,-,15,CASSLQGATNEKLFF,TGTGCCAGCAGTTTACAGGGGGCAACTAATGAAAAACTGTTTTTT
-,TRBJ2-1,TRBV7-3,-,15,CASSLGRGPYNEQFF,TGTGCCAGCAGCTTAGGCAGGGGACCGTACAATGAGCAGTTCTTC
TRBD2,TRBJ2-2,TRBV7-3,-,18,CASSYGLAGDGRVGELFF,TGTGCCAGCAGCTATGGACTAGCGGGAGATGGGCGGGTCGGGGAGCTGTTTTTT
-,TRBJ1-1,TRBV6-5,-,15,CASSPPGPMNTEAFF,TGTGCCAGCAGCCCCCCCGGTCCCATGAACACTGAAGCTTTCTTT